This note documents a single TCR beta chain sequence. The data belong to a study of blood T cell repertoires in COVID-19. Looking at the study overall: PBMCs, B-cell-depleted T cells, or T cells provided the cDNA or gDNA that made up the material.

V dropped 2 bases and J dropped 6; count of bases not matched to a gene: 2. Germline V lookup: CDR1 SGHVS, CDR2 FNYEAQ. CDR3 size: 15 residues. Produced via immunoSEQ multiplex PCR; TCRdb's table is partial and in-frame only. The sample includes around 320,000 clones, 90% to 95% of them seen just once. This sequence joins TRBV7-6 and TRBJ2-1, with 12 positions matching TRBD2. The TCR was taken from a woman aged 25-40 years who had been exposed to COVID-19. The sample taken for sequencing was PBMCs or T cells enriched from blood (not recorded which). The CDR3 loop is CASSLLAGGSNEQFF. The CDR3 nucleotides read TGTGCCAGCAGCTTACTAGCGGGGGGGAGCAATGAGCAGTTCTTC. Full variable domain (rest looked up from reference TRBV7-6 and TRBJ2-1): GAGVSQSPRYKVTKRGQDVALRCDPISGHVSLYWYRQALGQGPEFLTYFNYEAQQDKSGLPNDRFSAERPEGSISTLTIQRTEQRDSAMYRCASSLLAGGSNEQFFGPGTRLTVL.